These 13 T cell receptor beta chains were all obtained from the same sample, sequenced in a study of shared clonotypes between healthy human individuals. TCRdb's copy holds only in-frame clones and misses some; the assay was immunoSEQ multiplex PCR. The repertoire holds 2 million to 2.5 million clones, with 80% to 95% as singletons. The sequenced sample was naive CD4+ T cells from PBMCs. The subset was: CD45RA+ positively selected. These receptors were taken from a man between 18 and 29 years old in good health. Some clones in this sample may be carry-over from other donors' samples.

This sequence joins TRBV11-2 and TRBJ1-5; 7 bases fit TRBD1. Germline CDR1 and CDR2: SGHAT and FQNNGV. J gave up 6 bases and V 5 bases, and 10 bases lay outside the gene matches. This CDR3 region has 15 residues. Here the CDR3 DNA reads TGTGCCAGCAGCCGGAGAAACAGGGGAGCTCAGCCCCAGCATTTT. Its translation is CASSRRNRGAQPQHF.

Notes on this clone: Within the sample, other DNA sequences also encode this same CDR3. The chain joins TRBV5-1 to TRBJ2-6; D gene uncertain. The V gene lost 0 bases and the J gene lost 4 bases, with 8 bases spanning the gap. CDR3 length: 15 residues. Germline CDR1 SGHRS, CDR2 YFSETQ. CDR3 sequence: CASSLVVSGANVLTF. The CDR3 DNA reads TGCGCCAGCAGCTTGGTTGTCTCCGGGGCCAACGTCCTGACTTTC.

On this clone itself: Other DNA variants within this sample encode the same CDR3. CDR3: CASSQGASYGYTF. DNA for the CDR3: TGTGCCAGCAGTCAGGGCGCTTCCTATGGCTACACCTTC. The chain couples TRBV28 to TRBJ1-2; TRBD1 is a possible D gene (5 bases). V lost 5 bases, J lost 4 bases, and 11 bases lay in between. This CDR3 is built from 13 residues. The germline V gene has CDR1 MDHEN and CDR2 SYDVKM.

V and J are TRBV7-6 and TRBJ2-2; 7 nucleotides align to TRBD1. The J segment lost 4 bases and the V segment lost 5 bases, leaving 10 bases of the junction unmatched. The CDR3 covers 16 residues. The germline gives CDR1 SGHVS, CDR2 FNYEAQ. The DNA for the CDR3 is TGTGCCAGCAGCGTAGGGGCAGGGGGAATCACCGGGGAGCTGTTTTTT. It yields the protein CASSVGAGGITGELFF.

This clone was detected only a few times. The CDR3 DNA reads TGTGCCAGTAGTACCGGACAGCGGGCCCTTAGCAATCAGCCCCAGCATTTT. It specifies CASSTGQRALSNQPQHF. The J gene is TRBJ1-5, the V gene TRBV19; D might be TRBD1 (6 bases). V was clipped by 4 bases and J by 0 bases, with 16 bases between them. There are 17 residues in the CDR3. CDR1 is LNHDA, CDR2 SQIVND, per germline (reference sequence).

The chain employs TRBV7-2 and TRBJ2-1, with 7 bases identical to TRBD1. The CDR3 covers 14 residues. Trimming at V came to 6 bases and at J to 2 bases, leaving 4 bases not matched to a gene. From germline, CDR1 is SGHTA and CDR2 FQGNSA. The CDR3 reads CASRLQGAYNEQFF. In DNA, the CDR3 is TGTGCCAGCAGACTCCAGGGGGCCTACAATGAGCAGTTCTTC.

The V and J genes are TRBV18 and TRBJ2-5; possibly TRBD1 or TRBD2 for D (6 bases each). V was pared by 3 bases and J by 4 bases, with 18 bases between. The CDR3 runs 16 residues. In germline, CDR1 is KGHSH, CDR2 LQKENI. For the CDR3, the DNA is TGTGCCAGCTCACCCGTCTCGGGGGCCGGGCGAGAGACCCAGTACTTC. Its translation is CASSPVSGAGRETQYF. The full variable domain, with the rest looked up from reference TRBV18 and TRBJ2-5, is NAGVMQNPRHLVRRRGQEARLRCSPMKGHSHVYWYRQLPEEGLKFMVYLQKENIIDESGMPKERFSAEFPKEGPSILRIQQVVRGDSAAYFCASSPVSGAGRETQYFGPGTRLLVL.

V usage is TRBV5-1 and J usage is TRBJ1-2; D not resolved. V lost 6 bases and J lost 7, with 22 bases in between. Germline V gene lookup returns CDR1 SGHRS and CDR2 YFSETQ. The length of the CDR3 is 15 residues. CDR3 nucleotides: TGCGCCAGCACCCGGTCCTCGACGTCTCGTACTGGCTACACCTTC. Its translation is CASTRSSTSRTGYTF.

The chain couples TRBV27 to TRBJ2-1; the D is unclear. V was shortened by 8 bases and J by 8 bases, with 19 bases between the two germline ends. The CDR3 is made up of 14 amino acids. Per germline, CDR1 MNHEY and CDR2 SMNVEV (reference sequence). The CDR3 is CASRRAPNTDEQFF. In DNA, the CDR3 is TGTGCCAGCCGACGGGCGCCGAATACGGATGAGCAGTTCTTC.

Concerning this clone: Other DNA sequences in this specimen translate into the identical CDR3. V and J are TRBV28 and TRBJ2-7; D is uncertain. The CDR3 runs 12 residues. The V end was cut by 6 bases, the J end by 3 bases, with 9 bases between. Per germline, CDR1 MDHEN and CDR2 SYDVKM. The CDR3 DNA sequence: TGTGCCAGCAGCCCTCGGAGCTACGAGCAGTACTTC. Amino acids: CASSPRSYEQYF.

Note on this clone: Relative to the germline gene, one junction end is altered; a read error may explain this. For the CDR3, the DNA is TGTGCCAGCGGCGTAGATTTCGGGCTAGCGGGGGTTAACACCGGGGAGCTGTTTTTT. Translation: CASGVDFGLAGVNTGELFF. The rearrangement links TRBV9 to TRBJ2-2; 10 nucleotides agree with TRBD2. This CDR3 region has 19 residues. CDR1 and CDR2 (germline): SGDLS, YYNGEE.

The V and J genes are TRBV4-1 and TRBJ1-1; 7 nucleotides align to TRBD1. Germline trimming cut 0 bases from V and 7 bases from J; bases unmatched to any gene: 5. The germline CDR1 and CDR2 sequences are MGHRA and YSYEKL. This CDR3 has 14 residues. The CDR3 region is CASSQDEGANEAFF. The CDR3, as DNA: TGCGCCAGCAGCCAAGATGAGGGGGCGAATGAAGCTTTCTTT.

V usage is TRBV5-1 and J usage is TRBJ2-2; 7 bases fit TRBD2. CDR1 and CDR2 from the germline V gene are SGHRS and YFSETQ. The J segment lost 7 bases and the V segment lost 4 bases, leaving 10 bases of the junction unmatched. There are 15 residues in the CDR3. This CDR3 is CASSPSGIRGGELFF. Here the CDR3 DNA reads TGCGCCAGCAGCCCTAGCGGTATTCGTGGCGGGGAGCTGTTTTTT.